These T cell receptor beta chains were read from a single sample in a study of T cell clones after liver transplantation. TCRdb's table, derived via immunoSEQ multiplex PCR, lists solely in-frame clones and lacks some. The sample carries tens of thousands of clones, around 70% recorded once. The input for sequencing was CD4+ T cells from blood, taken at the 22-month timepoint. All receptors derive from a human patient who received a liver transplant. T cells may partly derive from the graft donor. The CDR3 runs from the conserved cysteine through the conserved F or W. The order of the fields is J gene, D gene, V gene, CDR3 protein. The D gene is left open where the match is weak.

TRBJ2-1 | NA | TRBV11-2 | CASSLGTDNEQFF
TRBJ1-1 | NA | TRBV27 | CASSLEGRNTEAFF
TRBJ1-4 | TRBD1 | TRBV6-5 | CASSYHGQGAEKLFF
TRBJ1-1 | NA | TRBV12-5 | CASGLTRGTEAFF
TRBJ2-4 | NA | TRBV7-2 | CASSSPTANIQYF
TRBJ1-2 | NA | TRBV7-9 | CASSLHRDGQLSF
TRBJ2-2 | NA | TRBV7-2 | CASSPRLTQGYGELFF
TRBJ2-1 | TRBD2 | TRBV10-2 | CASKPGGSYNEQFF
TRBJ2-7 | TRBD1 | TRBV19 | CASRRGQGADEQYF
TRBJ1-5 | NA | TRBV6-1 | CASSEKGYGNQPQHF
TRBJ2-3 | NA | TRBV30 | CAWSPIEDTQYF
TRBJ1-1 | TRBD1 | TRBV5-1 | CASSVGTGGGEAFF
TRBJ2-5 | NA | TRBV27 | CASSPSLVSGRETQYF
TRBJ1-5 | NA | TRBV10-2 | CASSTETHQPQHF
TRBJ1-4 | NA | TRBV28 | CASSLPGDLGEKLFF